These 18 T cell receptor beta chains were all obtained from the same sample, sequenced in a study of somatic mutations in cytotoxic T cells in rheumatoid arthritis. Clones were sequenced by immunoSEQ multiplex PCR, and TCRdb holds only the in-frame ones, with some missing. This sample has some 40,000 clones, with under 90% found just once. Sequenced sample: CD8+ T cells sorted from blood. The receptor source for this set is a man aged 40-49 years in good health.

This clone was recorded a few times. This sequence joins TRBV30 and TRBJ1-2; D is possibly TRBD1 (5 bases). V was trimmed by 6 bases and J by 0 bases, leaving 11 bases between them. CDR3 length: 13 amino acids. The germline V gene encodes CDR1 GTSNPN and CDR2 SVGIG (reference sequence). This CDR3 is CACRANSNYGYTF. The CDR3 nucleotides read TGTGCCTGCAGGGCCAACTCTAACTATGGCTACACCTTC.

DNA for the CDR3: TGTGCCAGCAGCGGTACACAATGGGGTGGCACCGGGGAGCTGTTTTTT. Translating gives CASSGTQWGGTGELFF. V is TRBV7-8 and J is TRBJ2-2; D gene ambiguous. Trimming removed 5 bases from V and 4 bases from J, with 17 bases in between. CDR3 length equals 16 residues. CDR1 and CDR2 (germline): SGHVS, FQNEAQ.

In this sample, this clone turned up once. The rearrangement uses TRBV10-3 and TRBJ2-5; tentatively, D is TRBD1 (5 bases). This CDR3 spans 17 amino acids. With 5 bases removed from V and 1 base from J, the gap between germline ends came to 20 bases. Germline V CDR1 and CDR2: ENHRY, SYGVKD. Here the CDR3 DNA reads TGTGCCATCAGTTCCCCCCATGGGGCGGTGCCCCAAGAGACCCAGTACTTC. It encodes CAISSPHGAVPQETQYF.

V is TRBV7-9 and J is TRBJ1-1; TRBD1 matches 7 bases. The CDR3 is 15 residues long. The germline V gene has CDR1 SEHNR and CDR2 FQNEAQ (reference sequence). V was pared by 5 bases and J by 1 base, with 7 bases of the junction left unmatched. The CDR3 loop reads CASSPIPGGNTEAFF. The CDR3 bases are TGTGCCAGCAGCCCGATTCCAGGGGGGAACACTGAAGCTTTCTTT.

V and J are TRBV6-5 and TRBJ2-7, with TRBD2 identical over 7 bases. The CDR3 is made up of 12 amino acids. The germline V gene has CDR1 MNHEY and CDR2 SVGAGI. J was trimmed by 4 bases and V by 5 bases; bases with no gene match: 2. The CDR3 protein is CASSPSGYEQYF. The DNA of the CDR3 is TGTGCCAGCAGTCCTAGCGGTTACGAGCAGTACTTC.

The chain uses TRBV18 and TRBJ2-3; 9 bases are a match to TRBD2. This CDR3 contains 15 residues. J gave up 5 bases and V 2 bases, and 5 bases lay outside the gene matches. In germline, CDR1 is KGHSH, CDR2 LQKENI. The CDR3 reads CASSPWTSVGDTQYF. In DNA form, the CDR3 reads TGTGCCAGCTCACCATGGACTAGCGTGGGAGATACGCAGTATTTT.

The chain employs TRBV9 and TRBJ2-6; D is perhaps TRBD1 (6 bases). CDR3 length: 17 amino acids. Trimming pared 0 bases from V and 4 bases from J, leaving 14 bases between. CDR1 SGDLS and CDR2 YYNGEE come from the germline V gene. The CDR3, as DNA: TGTGCCAGCAGCGTAGACTTACAGGGTTCGGGGGCCAACGTCCTGACTTTC. Amino acid sequence: CASSVDLQGSGANVLTF.

The rearrangement links TRBV28 to TRBJ1-2; D is ambiguous. The CDR3 totals 14 residues. V dropped 4 bases and J dropped 4 bases, with 13 bases sitting between them. In germline, CDR1 is MDHEN, CDR2 SYDVKM. Here the CDR3 DNA reads TGTGCCAGCAGTTCAAATTCGAAGGGCTATGGCTACACCTTC. Translated, it gives CASSSNSKGYGYTF.

Only one count was recorded for this clone. This rearrangement joins TRBV28 to TRBJ1-1, with D maybe TRBD1 (5 bases). Per the germline V gene, CDR1 is MDHEN and CDR2 is SYDVKM. CDR3 length: 16 amino acids. The V end was cut by 3 bases, the J end by 3 bases, with 17 bases between. The chain's CDR3 is CASSFGVGRLDTEAFF. CDR3 bases: TGTGCCAGCAGTTTTGGTGTGGGGCGTCTTGACACTGAAGCTTTCTTT.

This clone was seen only once. V is TRBV6-1 and J is TRBJ1-5; D remains unclear. This CDR3 is 13 amino acids long. Between the trimmed V and J ends, which lost 2 bases and 4 bases, there was a span of 6 bases. Germline CDR1 is MNHNS and CDR2 is SASEGT. The CDR3 DNA follows: TGTGCCAGCAGTGAACGGCCTAATCAGCCCCAGCATTTT. Translated, it gives CASSERPNQPQHF.

The chain recombines TRBV19 with TRBJ1-1; a possible D gene is TRBD1 (6 bases). From germline, CDR1 is LNHDA and CDR2 SQIVND (reference sequence). This CDR3 comprises 15 residues. V gave up 6 bases and J gave up 1 base, with 15 bases separating them. Written as DNA, the CDR3 is TGTGCCAGTAGCTGGAGACAGGCGGGGAACACTGAAGCTTTCTTT. Its translation is CASSWRQAGNTEAFF.

The chain carries TRBV28 and TRBJ1-1; D is uncertain. V was clipped by 6 bases and J by 1 base, with 12 bases between them. Germline V CDR1 and CDR2: MDHEN, SYDVKM. This CDR3 has 14 amino acids. The CDR3 region has the DNA TGTGCCAGCAGCTCTACATGGGAGAACACTGAAGCTTTCTTT. Amino acid sequence: CASSSTWENTEAFF.

The chain recombines TRBV28 with TRBJ2-3; TRBD2 matches at 15 bases. The ends lost 7 bases at V and 5 bases at J; junction bases unmatched: 10. The CDR3 totals 17 residues. Germline V CDR1 and CDR2: MDHEN, SYDVKM. CDR3 nucleotide sequence: TGTGCCAGCACTTCCTGGACTAGCGGGAGGGCGGGAGATACGCAGTATTTT. Amino acids: CASTSWTSGRAGDTQYF.

This chain joins TRBV4-1 and TRBJ2-7, with a possible D match to TRBD1 (5 bases). In germline, CDR1 is MGHRA, CDR2 YSYEKL. V lost 1 base and J lost 4, with 17 bases in between. The CDR3 runs 16 residues. For the CDR3, the DNA is TGCGCCAGCAGCCAAGGGCCCTCCAGGGTATGGTACGAGCAGTACTTC. This codes for CASSQGPSRVWYEQYF.

This chain uses TRBV7-3 with TRBJ2-3; 8 nucleotides match TRBD1. CDR1 and CDR2 (germline): SGHTA, FQGTGA. V gave up 8 bases and J gave up 1 base; unmatched junction bases: 5. This CDR3 has 14 residues. Here the CDR3 reads CASSLTGGTDTQYF. In nucleotides, the CDR3 is TGTGCCAGCTCCCTGACAGGGGGCACAGATACGCAGTATTTT.

V usage is TRBV6-5 and J usage is TRBJ1-2, with D unresolved. The CDR3 loop spans 13 amino acids. The germline V gene has CDR1 MNHEY and CDR2 SVGAGI. Trimming pared 6 bases from V and 4 bases from J, leaving 12 bases between. CDR3 bases: TGTGCCAGCAGCCCACCCGATGCCTATGGCTACACCTTC. Protein: CASSPPDAYGYTF.

The chain's CDR3 is CASSFSSGSYEQYF. The CDR3 DNA sequence: TGTGCCAGCAGCTTTTCTAGCGGATCTTACGAGCAGTACTTC. This chain joins TRBV11-2 and TRBJ2-7, with 7 bases lining up with TRBD2. This CDR3 comprises 14 residues. CDR1 SGHAT and CDR2 FQNNGV come from the germline V gene. Trimming cost V 3 bases and J 4 bases; bases outside gene matches: 6.

The rearrangement joins TRBV18 to TRBJ2-1; tentatively, D is TRBD1 (5 bases). The V gene lost 5 bases and the J gene lost 8 bases, with 19 bases spanning the gap. CDR3 length equals 15 residues. CDR1 and CDR2 from the germline V gene are KGHSH and LQKENI. The CDR3 sequence is CASSGRTSQGDEQFF. The CDR3 coding sequence is TGTGCCAGCTCAGGCCGGACCTCCCAGGGCGATGAGCAGTTCTTC.